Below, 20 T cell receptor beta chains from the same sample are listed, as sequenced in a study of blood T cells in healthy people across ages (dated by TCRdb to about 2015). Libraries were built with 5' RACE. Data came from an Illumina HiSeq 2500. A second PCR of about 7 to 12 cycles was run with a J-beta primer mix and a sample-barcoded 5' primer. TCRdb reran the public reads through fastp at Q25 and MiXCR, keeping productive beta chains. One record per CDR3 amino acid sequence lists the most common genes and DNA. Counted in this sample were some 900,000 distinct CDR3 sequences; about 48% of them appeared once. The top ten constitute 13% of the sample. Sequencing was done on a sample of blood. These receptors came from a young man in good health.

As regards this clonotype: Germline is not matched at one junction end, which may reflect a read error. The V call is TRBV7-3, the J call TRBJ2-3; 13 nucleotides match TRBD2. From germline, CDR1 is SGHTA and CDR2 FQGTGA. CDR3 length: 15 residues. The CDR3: CAGSRLAGGTETQYF. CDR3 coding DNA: TGTGCCGGCAGTCGACTAGCGGGAGGTACAGAGACGCAGTATTTT. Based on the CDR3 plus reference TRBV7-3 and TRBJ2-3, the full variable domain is GAGVSQTPSNKVTEKGKYVELRCDPISGHTALYWYRQSLGQGPEFLIYFQGTGAADDSGLPNDRFFAVRPEGSVSTLKIQRTERGDSAVYLCAGSRLAGGTETQYFGPGTRLTVL.

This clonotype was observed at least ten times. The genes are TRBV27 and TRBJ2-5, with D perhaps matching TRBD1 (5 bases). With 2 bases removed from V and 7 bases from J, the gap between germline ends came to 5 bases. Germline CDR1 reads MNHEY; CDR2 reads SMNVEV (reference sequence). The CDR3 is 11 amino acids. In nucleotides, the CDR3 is TGTGCCAGCAGTTTACAGGGGACCCAGTACTTC. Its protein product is CASSLQGTQYF.

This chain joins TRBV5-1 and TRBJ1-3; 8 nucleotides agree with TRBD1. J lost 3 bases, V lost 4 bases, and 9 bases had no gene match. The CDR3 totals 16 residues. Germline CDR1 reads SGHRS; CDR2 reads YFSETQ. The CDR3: CASSATGTGGGNTIYF. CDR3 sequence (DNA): TGCGCCAGCAGCGCGACCGGGACAGGAGGTGGAAACACCATATATTTT.

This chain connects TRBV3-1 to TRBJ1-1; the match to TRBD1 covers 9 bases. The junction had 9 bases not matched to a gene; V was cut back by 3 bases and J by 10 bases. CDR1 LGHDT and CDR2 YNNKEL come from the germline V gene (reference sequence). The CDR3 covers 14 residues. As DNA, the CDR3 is TGTGCCAGCAGCCATACCGGGACAGGGAATGGAGCTTTCTTT. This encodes CASSHTGTGNGAFF.

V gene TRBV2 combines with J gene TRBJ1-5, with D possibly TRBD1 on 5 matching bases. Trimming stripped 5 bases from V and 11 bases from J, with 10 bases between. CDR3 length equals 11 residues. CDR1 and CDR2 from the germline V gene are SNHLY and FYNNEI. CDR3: CASSPGLAQHF. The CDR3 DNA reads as TGTGCCAGCAGTCCAGGGTTAGCCCAGCATTTT.

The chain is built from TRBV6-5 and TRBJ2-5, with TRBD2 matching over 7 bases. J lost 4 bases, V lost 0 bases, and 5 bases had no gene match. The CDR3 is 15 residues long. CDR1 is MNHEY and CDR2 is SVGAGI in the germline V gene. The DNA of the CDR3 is TGTGCCAGCAGTTACTCGCGGCCTAGCGGAGAGACCCAGTACTTC. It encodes CASSYSRPSGETQYF.

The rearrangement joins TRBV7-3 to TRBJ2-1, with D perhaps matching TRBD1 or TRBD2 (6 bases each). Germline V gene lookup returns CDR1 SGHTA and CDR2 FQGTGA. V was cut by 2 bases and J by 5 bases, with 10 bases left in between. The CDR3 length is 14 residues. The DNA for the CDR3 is TGTGCCAGCAGCTTAGGGGGGCCAAACAATGAGCAGTTCTTC. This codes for CASSLGGPNNEQFF.

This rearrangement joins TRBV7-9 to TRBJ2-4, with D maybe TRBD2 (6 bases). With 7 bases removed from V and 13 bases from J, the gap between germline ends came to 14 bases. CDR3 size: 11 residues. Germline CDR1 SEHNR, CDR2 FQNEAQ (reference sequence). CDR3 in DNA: TGTGCCAGCACCGACCGGGAGCCGCAGTACTTC. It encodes CASTDREPQYF.

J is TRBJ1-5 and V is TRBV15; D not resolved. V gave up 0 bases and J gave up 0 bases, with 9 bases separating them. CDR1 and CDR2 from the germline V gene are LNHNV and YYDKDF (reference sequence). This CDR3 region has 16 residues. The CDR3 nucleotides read TGTGCCACCAGCAGAGATCTTGGTTTTAGCAATCAGCCCCAGCATTTT. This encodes CATSRDLGFSNQPQHF.

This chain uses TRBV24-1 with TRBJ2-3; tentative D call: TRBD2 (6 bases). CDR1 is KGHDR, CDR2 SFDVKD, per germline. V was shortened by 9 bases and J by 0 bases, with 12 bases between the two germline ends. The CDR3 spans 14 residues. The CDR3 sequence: CATGGDLSTDTQYF. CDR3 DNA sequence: TGTGCCACCGGCGGGGACCTAAGCACAGATACGCAGTATTTT.

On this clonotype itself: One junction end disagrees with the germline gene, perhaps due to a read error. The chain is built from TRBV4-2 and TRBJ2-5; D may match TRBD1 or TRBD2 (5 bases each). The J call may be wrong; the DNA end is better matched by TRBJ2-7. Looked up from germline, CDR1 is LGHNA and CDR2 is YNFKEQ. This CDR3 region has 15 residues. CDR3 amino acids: CAGSQERGAINEQYF. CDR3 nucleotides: TGTGCCGGCAGCCAAGAGAGAGGGGCCATCAACGAGCAGTACTTC.

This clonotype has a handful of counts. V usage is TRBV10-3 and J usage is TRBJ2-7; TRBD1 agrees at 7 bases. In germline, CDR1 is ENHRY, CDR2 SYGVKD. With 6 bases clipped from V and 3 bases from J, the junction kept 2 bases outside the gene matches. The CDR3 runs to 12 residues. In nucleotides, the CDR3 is TGTGCCATCAGATCAGGGGGCTACGAGCAGTACTTC. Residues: CAIRSGGYEQYF.

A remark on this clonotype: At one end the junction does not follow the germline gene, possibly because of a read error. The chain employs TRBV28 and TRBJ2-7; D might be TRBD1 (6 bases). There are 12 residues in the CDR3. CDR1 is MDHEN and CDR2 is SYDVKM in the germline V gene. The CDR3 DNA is TGTGCCAGCACACAGGGTAGCTACGGGCAGTACTTC. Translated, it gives CASTQGSYGQYF.

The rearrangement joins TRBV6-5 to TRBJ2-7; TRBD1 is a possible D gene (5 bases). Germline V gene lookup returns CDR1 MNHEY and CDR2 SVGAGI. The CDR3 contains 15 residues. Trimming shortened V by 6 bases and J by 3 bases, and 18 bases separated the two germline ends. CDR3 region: CASSPPGAGFYEQYF. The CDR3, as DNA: TGTGCCAGCAGCCCCCCTGGGGCAGGGTTCTACGAGCAGTACTTC.

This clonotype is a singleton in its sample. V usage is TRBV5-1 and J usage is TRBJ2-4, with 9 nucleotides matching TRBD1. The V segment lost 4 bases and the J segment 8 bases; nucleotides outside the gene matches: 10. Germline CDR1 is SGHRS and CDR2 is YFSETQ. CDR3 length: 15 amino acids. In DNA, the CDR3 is TGCGCCAGCAGCACCACTGGGACAGGGCGATACATTCAGTACTTC. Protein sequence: CASSTTGTGRYIQYF.

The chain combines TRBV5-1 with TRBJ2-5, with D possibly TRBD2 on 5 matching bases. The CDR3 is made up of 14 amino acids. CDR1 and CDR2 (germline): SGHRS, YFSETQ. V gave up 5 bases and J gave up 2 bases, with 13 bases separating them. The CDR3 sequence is CASREGKRQETQYF. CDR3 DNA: TGCGCCAGCAGAGAGGGTAAACGGCAAGAGACCCAGTACTTC.

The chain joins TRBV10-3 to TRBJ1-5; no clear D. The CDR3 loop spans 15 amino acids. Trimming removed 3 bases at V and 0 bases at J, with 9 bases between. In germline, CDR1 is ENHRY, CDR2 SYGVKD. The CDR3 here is CAISESINSNQPQHF. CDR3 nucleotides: TGTGCCATCAGTGAATCAATAAATAGCAATCAGCCCCAGCATTTT.

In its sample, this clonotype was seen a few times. The CDR3 sequence is CSTLGGHTDTGELFF. CDR3 sequence (DNA): TGCAGCACTCTCGGAGGACACACGGACACCGGGGAGCTGTTTTTT. The V and J genes are TRBV29-1 and TRBJ2-2, with D possibly called TRBD1 or TRBD2 (5 bases each). This CDR3 comprises 15 residues. Trimming took 8 bases from V and 3 from J, leaving 19 bases between them. Germline CDR1 SQVTM, CDR2 ANQGSEA.

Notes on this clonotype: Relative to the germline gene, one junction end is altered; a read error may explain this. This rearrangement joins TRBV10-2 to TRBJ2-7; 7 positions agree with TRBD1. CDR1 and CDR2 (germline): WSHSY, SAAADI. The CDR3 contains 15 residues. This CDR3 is CTSSPGQVKLYEQYF. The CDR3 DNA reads TGTACCAGCAGTCCTGGACAGGTGAAACTCTATGAGCAGTACTTC.

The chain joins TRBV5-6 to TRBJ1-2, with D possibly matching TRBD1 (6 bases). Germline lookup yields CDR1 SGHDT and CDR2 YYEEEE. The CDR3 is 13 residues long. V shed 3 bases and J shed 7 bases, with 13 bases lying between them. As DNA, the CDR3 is TGTGCCAGCAGCTCTCAGGGGCCTTTTGGCTACACCTTC. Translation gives CASSSQGPFGYTF.